This T cell receptor beta chain was observed in a study of blood T cells in healthy people across ages. Broader study findings: The fall in TCR beta diversity per million T cells was roughly linear with age.

This CDR3 is 14 amino acids long. Germline CDR1 and CDR2: DFQATT and SNEGSKA (reference sequence). V lost 3 bases to trimming and J lost 1 base, with 10 bases between them. Sample-barcoded 5' priming and a J-beta primer mix drove a second PCR of roughly 7 to 11 cycles. Each cDNA was tagged by a template-switch adaptor containing 12 random nucleotides. Each of the samples gave a minimum of 3 million paired-end reads that contained CDR3. TCRdb reprocessed the 5' RACE reads via MiXCR and lists one record per CDR3 protein. The table shows hundreds of thousands of distinct CDR3 sequences, with more than 55% occurring only once. Every sample yielded at least 6.5 million isolated PBMCs. With respect to this clonotype: The antigen remains unidentified.

Input material: blood. The source is a man aged 35 to 55 in good health. The rearrangement uses TRBV20-1 and TRBJ2-1; D ambiguous. The CDR3 sequence is CSASSTQSYNEQFF. DNA of the CDR3: TGCAGTGCTAGTTCCACGCAGTCCTACAATGAGCAGTTCTTC.